Presented here are 9 T cell receptor beta chains from one specimen sequenced in a study of identical twins. TCRdb passed the 5' RACE reads through MiXCR, listing each CDR3 protein once. The repertoire includes 500,000 or so distinct CDR3 sequences, less than 25% of them detected once, and roughly 0.91% sits in the top ten. The data were also submitted as part of a second study, on T cells expressing NK-cell markers.

Sequenced: CD4+ T cells sorted from blood. The receptors stem from a woman under 30 in good health.

This rearrangement joins TRBV5-1 to TRBJ2-5; D not resolved. Trimming took 1 base from V and 6 from J, leaving 19 bases between them. Germline values: CDR1 SGHRS, CDR2 YFSETQ. This CDR3 is built from 16 residues. CDR3 DNA sequence: TGCGCCAGCAGCTTGACAGATCGGACCCTCAAGCAGACCCAGTACTTC. Its translation: CASSLTDRTLKQTQYF.

This clonotype was seen a few times. V and J are TRBV5-5 and TRBJ2-2, with D tentatively TRBD1 (6 bases). With 5 bases removed from V and 1 base from J, the gap between germline ends came to 12 bases. Germline CDR1 is SGHKS and CDR2 is YYEKEE (reference sequence). CDR3 length: 15 amino acids. CDR3 amino acids: CASRPGTQNTGELFF. CDR3 coding DNA: TGTGCCAGCAGACCCGGGACACAGAACACCGGGGAGCTGTTTTTT. The variable domain in full, completed from reference TRBV5-5 and TRBJ2-2, reads DAGVTQSPTHLIKTRGQQVTLRCSPISGHKSVSWYQQVLGQGPQFIFQYYEKEERGRGNFPDRFSARQFPNYSSELNVNALLLGDSALYLCASRPGTQNTGELFFGEGSRLTVL.

This chain uses TRBV20-1 with TRBJ1-2; D gene ambiguous. CDR3 length: 14 residues. Trimming removed 4 bases at V and 4 bases at J, with 16 bases between. CDR1 and CDR2 (germline): DFQATT, SNEGSKA (reference sequence). In DNA form, the CDR3 reads TGCAGTGCTATTGCCTCCGCGTTTTTCTATGGCTACACCTTC. Translation gives CSAIASAFFYGYTF.

The V gene is TRBV7-8, the J gene TRBJ2-1; D perhaps matches TRBD2 (6 bases). This CDR3 is 16 amino acids long. The germline V gene has CDR1 SGHVS and CDR2 FQNEAQ. V lost 5 bases to trimming and J lost 6 bases, with 20 bases between them. The DNA for the CDR3 is TGTGCCAGCAGCAGCGCGGGAATCTTCGGGAGCAATGAGCAGTTCTTC. Protein: CASSSAGIFGSNEQFF. The whole variable domain, filled in from reference TRBV7-8 and TRBJ2-1, reads GAGVSQSPRYKVAKRGQDVALRCDPISGHVSLFWYQQALGQGPEFLTYFQNEAQLDKSGLPSDRFFAERPEGSVSTLKIQRTQQEDSAVYLCASSSAGIFGSNEQFFGPGTRLTVL.

This clonotype was found many times. The genes are TRBV6-5 and TRBJ1-1; D gene unclear. Germline V CDR1 and CDR2: MNHEY, SVGAGI. V gave up 6 bases and J gave up 3 bases, with 8 bases separating them. CDR3 length equals 12 residues. The chain's CDR3 is CASSSWDTEAFF. The CDR3 bases are TGTGCCAGCAGCTCCTGGGACACTGAAGCTTTCTTT.

The chain uses TRBV3-1 and TRBJ2-3; D ambiguous. The V gene lost 1 base and the J gene lost 4 bases, with 6 bases spanning the gap. Germline CDR1 LGHDT, CDR2 YNNKEL (reference sequence). There are 13 residues in the CDR3. The CDR3, as DNA: TGTGCCAGCAGCCAAGCATCTGCAGATACGCAGTATTTT. This gives the protein CASSQASADTQYF.

The chain joins TRBV4-3 to TRBJ2-2, with D perhaps matching TRBD1 (6 bases). The CDR3 runs to 16 residues. Trimming cost V 2 bases and J 7 bases, with 17 bases left between them. Germline CDR1 and CDR2: LGHNA and YSLEER. The CDR3 DNA reads TGCGCCAGCAGCCAACCCTTGGCAGGGGCGATCGGGGAGCTGTTTTTT. Translated: CASSQPLAGAIGELFF.

V and J are TRBV10-2 and TRBJ2-6; D is ambiguous. V was trimmed by 5 bases and J by 0 bases, leaving 5 bases between them. The CDR3 has 14 residues. Germline CDR1 reads WSHSY; CDR2 reads SAAADI. CDR3 sequence (DNA): TGCGCCAGCAGTACCCCCTCTGGGGCCAACGTCCTGACTTTC. Amino acids: CASSTPSGANVLTF.

The V and J genes are TRBV3-1 and TRBJ2-5; 10 nucleotides match TRBD1. CDR3 length: 15 residues. After removal of 3 bases from V and 2 bases from J, the junction contained 3 bases not matched to a gene. The V gene's germline CDR1 is LGHDT and CDR2 YNNKEL (reference sequence). The CDR3 nucleotides are TGTGCCAGCAGCCAGTGGACAGGGGGTCAAGAGACCCAGTACTTC. It yields the protein CASSQWTGGQETQYF.